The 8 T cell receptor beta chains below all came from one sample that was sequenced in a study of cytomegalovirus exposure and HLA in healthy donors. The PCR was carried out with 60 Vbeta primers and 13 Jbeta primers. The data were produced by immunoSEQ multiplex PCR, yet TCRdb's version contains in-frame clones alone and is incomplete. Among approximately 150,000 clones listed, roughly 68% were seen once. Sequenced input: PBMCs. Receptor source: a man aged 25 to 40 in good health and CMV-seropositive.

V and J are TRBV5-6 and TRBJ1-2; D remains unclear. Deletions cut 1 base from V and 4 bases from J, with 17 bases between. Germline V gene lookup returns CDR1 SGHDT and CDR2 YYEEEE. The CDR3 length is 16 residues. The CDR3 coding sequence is TGTGCCAGCAGCTTGCTGTCGGCCTCGCGGATCTATGGCTACACCTTC. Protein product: CASSLLSASRIYGYTF.

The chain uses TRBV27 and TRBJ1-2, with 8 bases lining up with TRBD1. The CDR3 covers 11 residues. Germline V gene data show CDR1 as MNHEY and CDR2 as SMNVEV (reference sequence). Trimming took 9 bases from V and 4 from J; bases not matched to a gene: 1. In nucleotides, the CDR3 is TGTGCCAGTGGACAGGGCTATGGCTACACCTTC. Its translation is CASGQGYGYTF.

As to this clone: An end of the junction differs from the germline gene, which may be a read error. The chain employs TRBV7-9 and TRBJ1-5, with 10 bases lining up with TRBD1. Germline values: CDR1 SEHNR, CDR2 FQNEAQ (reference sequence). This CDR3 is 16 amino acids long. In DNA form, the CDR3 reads TGTTCCAGCAGCCTTCCGACAGGGGGCCAGGACAAGCCCCAGCATTTT. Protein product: CSSSLPTGGQDKPQHF.

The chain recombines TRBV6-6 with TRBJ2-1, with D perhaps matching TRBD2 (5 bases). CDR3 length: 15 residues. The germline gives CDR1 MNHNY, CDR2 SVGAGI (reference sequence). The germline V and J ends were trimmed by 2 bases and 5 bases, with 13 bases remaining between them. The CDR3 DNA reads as TGTGCCAGCAGTTACCTGAATAGCGAGCACAATGAGCAGTTCTTC. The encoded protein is CASSYLNSEHNEQFF.

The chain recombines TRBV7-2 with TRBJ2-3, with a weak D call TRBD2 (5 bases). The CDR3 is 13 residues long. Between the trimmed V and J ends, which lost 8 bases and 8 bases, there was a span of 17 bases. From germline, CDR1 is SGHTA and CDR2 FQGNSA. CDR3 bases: TGTGCCAGCGGAACGGGATACCTTGGTACGCAGTATTTT. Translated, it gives CASGTGYLGTQYF.

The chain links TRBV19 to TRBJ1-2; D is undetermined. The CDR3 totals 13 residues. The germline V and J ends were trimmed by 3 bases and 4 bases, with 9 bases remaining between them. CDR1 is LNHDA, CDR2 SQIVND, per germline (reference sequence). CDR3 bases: TGTGCCAGTAGTATTGAGGGAAGCTATGGCTACACCTTC. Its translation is CASSIEGSYGYTF.

The CDR3 reads CASSQGRRLAAQETQYF. The CDR3 nucleotides are TGTGCCAGCAGCCAAGGCCGAAGACTAGCGGCTCAAGAGACCCAGTACTTC. The chain combines TRBV14 with TRBJ2-5, with 9 nucleotides matching TRBD2. Germline-derived CDR1 and CDR2 are SGHDN and FVKESK. This CDR3 is built from 17 residues. V shed 1 base and J 2 bases; nucleotides not matched to a gene: 8. The full variable domain, in which reference TRBV14 and TRBJ2-5 provide the parts outside the CDR3, is EAGVTQFPSHSVIEKGQTVTLRCDPISGHDNLYWYRRVMGKEIKFLLHFVKESKQDESGMPNNRFLAERTGGTYSTLKVQPAELEDSGVYFCASSQGRRLAAQETQYFGPGTRLLVL.

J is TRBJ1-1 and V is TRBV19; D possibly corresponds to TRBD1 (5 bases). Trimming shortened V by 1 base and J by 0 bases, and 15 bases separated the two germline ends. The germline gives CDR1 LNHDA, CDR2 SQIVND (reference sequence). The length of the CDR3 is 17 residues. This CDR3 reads CASSIVTASYMNTEAFF. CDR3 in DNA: TGTGCCAGTAGTATAGTGACAGCCTCGTACATGAACACTGAAGCTTTCTTT.